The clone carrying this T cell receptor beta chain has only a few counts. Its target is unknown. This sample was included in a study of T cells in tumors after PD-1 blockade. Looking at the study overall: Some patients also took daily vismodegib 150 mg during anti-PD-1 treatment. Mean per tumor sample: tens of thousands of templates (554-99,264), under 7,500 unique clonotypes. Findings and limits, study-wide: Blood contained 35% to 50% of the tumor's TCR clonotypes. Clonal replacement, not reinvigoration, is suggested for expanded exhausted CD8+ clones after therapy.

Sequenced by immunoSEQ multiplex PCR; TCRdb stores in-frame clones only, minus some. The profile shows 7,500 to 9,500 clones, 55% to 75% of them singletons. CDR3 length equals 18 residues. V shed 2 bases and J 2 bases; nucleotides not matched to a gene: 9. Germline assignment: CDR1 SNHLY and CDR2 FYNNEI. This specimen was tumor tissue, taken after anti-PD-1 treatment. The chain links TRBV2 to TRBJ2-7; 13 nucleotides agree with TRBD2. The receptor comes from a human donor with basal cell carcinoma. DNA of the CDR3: TGTGCCAGCAGTGAAACCCGGACTAGCGGGGGTACTACCTACGAGCAGTACTTC. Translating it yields CASSETRTSGGTTYEQYF.